This T cell receptor (beta chain) is from a study of T-cell memory formation after mild COVID-19. Study outcomes and limitations: The appearance of some responding clones in pre-infection memory suggested that cross-reactive memory joined. Proof of SARS-CoV-2 specificity was absent for the second-wave clones that crested on day 37.

The ends lost 1 base at V and 2 bases at J; junction bases unmatched: 11. The CDR3 runs to 17 residues. Looked up from germline, CDR1 is DFQATT and CDR2 is SNEGSKA (reference sequence). TCRdb re-called the 5' RACE reads through MiXCR, storing one row per CDR3 protein. Of around 370,000 distinct CDR3 sequences in the sample, under 25% were seen once. Of note for this clonotype: Its antigen is undetermined.

The chain combines TRBV20-1 with TRBJ1-5; 7 bases fit TRBD1. The source of this sequence is an adult woman who had mild COVID-19 (a few samples of this study predate the infection). Cell type and time point are not known. The sequencing input was PBMCs or a T cell subset sorted from them (not recorded which). In nucleotides, the CDR3 is TGCAGTGCTAGAGTCTGGCAGGGGGGTTCGGGCAATCAGCCCCAGCATTTT. This codes for CSARVWQGGSGNQPQHF.